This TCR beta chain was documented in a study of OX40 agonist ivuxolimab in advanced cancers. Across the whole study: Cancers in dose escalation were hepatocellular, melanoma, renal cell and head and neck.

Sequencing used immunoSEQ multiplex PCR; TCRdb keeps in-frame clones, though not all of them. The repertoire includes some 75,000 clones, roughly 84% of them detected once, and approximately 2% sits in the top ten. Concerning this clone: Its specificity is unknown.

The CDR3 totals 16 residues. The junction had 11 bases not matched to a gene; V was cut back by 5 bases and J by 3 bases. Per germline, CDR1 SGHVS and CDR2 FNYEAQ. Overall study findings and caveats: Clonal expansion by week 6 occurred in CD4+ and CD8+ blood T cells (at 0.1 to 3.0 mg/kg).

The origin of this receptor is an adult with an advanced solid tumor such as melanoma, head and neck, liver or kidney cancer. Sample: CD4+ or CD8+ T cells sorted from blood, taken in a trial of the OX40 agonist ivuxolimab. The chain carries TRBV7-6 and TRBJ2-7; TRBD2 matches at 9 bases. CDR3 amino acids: CASSQASGGPVYEQYF. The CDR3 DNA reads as TGTGCCAGCAGCCAGGCGAGCGGGGGGCCAGTCTACGAGCAGTACTTC.